The 22 T cell receptor beta chains reported below all come from one sample, sequenced in a study of blood T cells in healthy people across ages. A J-beta primer mix and a sample-barcoded 5' primer were used in a second PCR of roughly 6 to 11 cycles. TCRdb passed the 5' RACE reads through MiXCR, listing each CDR3 protein once. The table has fewer than 1.5 million distinct CDR3 sequences, 42% seen once. Sequences were obtained from blood. The receptors derive from a woman aged 18-29 years in good health.

Only a few counts were recorded for this clonotype. The chain carries TRBV29-1 and TRBJ2-1; D is uncertain. Germline V gene lookup returns CDR1 SQVTM and CDR2 ANQGSEA. V lost 0 bases, J lost 6 bases, and 15 bases lay in between. The CDR3 runs to 15 residues. Here the CDR3 reads CSVEDSFSSFNEQFF. DNA for the CDR3: TGCAGCGTTGAAGATTCGTTTTCCAGTTTCAATGAGCAGTTCTTC.

The chain has TRBV7-9 and TRBJ1-1; D perhaps matches TRBD1 (6 bases). Germline loops: CDR1 SEHNR, CDR2 FQNEAQ (reference sequence). The CDR3 totals 15 residues. The ends were cut back, 0 bases at V and 4 bases at J, with 12 bases in the middle. The CDR3 here is CASSLATGARTEAFF. The DNA for the CDR3 is TGTGCCAGCAGCTTAGCGACGGGGGCGCGCACTGAAGCTTTCTTT.

The chain is built from TRBV18 and TRBJ2-1; 12 nucleotides agree with TRBD2. CDR3 length equals 16 residues. The germline V gene encodes CDR1 KGHSH and CDR2 LQKENI. With V trimmed by 9 bases and J by 10 bases, 16 bases remained unmatched. The CDR3 loop reads CASSIAGTSGLREQFF. In DNA, the CDR3 is TGTGCCAGTTCCATTGCCGGGACTAGCGGGCTACGGGAGCAGTTCTTC.

Notes on this clonotype: The junction and the germline gene differ at one end; a read error may be behind it. This rearrangement joins TRBV7-9 to TRBJ2-1, with D uncertain. The CDR3 extends over 13 amino acids. The germline CDR1 and CDR2 sequences are SEHNR and FQNEAQ (reference sequence). The CDR3 region has the DNA TGTGCCAGCAGCGTAGCCCCCCGGCCTGAGCAGTTCTTC. Encoded protein: CASSVAPRPEQFF.

There are a few counts of this clonotype. The rearrangement uses TRBV6-6 and TRBJ2-3; TRBD2 agrees at 8 bases. Germline V lookup: CDR1 MNHNY, CDR2 SVGAGI (reference sequence). V was clipped by 5 bases and J by 0 bases; unmatched bases: 4. The CDR3 has 15 amino acids. CDR3 coding DNA: TGTGCCAGCAGTACCCAGCGGGGGAGCACAGATACGCAGTATTTT. This codes for CASSTQRGSTDTQYF.

On this clonotype itself: The junction shows a germline mismatch at one end, possibly a read error. DNA for the CDR3: TGCAGCGTGGAAGTCTTGTCCCTCAGTGGGGCTTTCTTT. Its protein is CSVEVLSLSGAFF. The chain recombines TRBV29-1 with TRBJ1-1; D unclear. This CDR3 is built from 13 residues. CDR1 and CDR2 (germline): SQVTM, ANQGSEA.

This clonotype appeared a few times. The rearrangement uses TRBV18 and TRBJ2-7; no reliable D call. Germline V gene data show CDR1 as KGHSH and CDR2 as LQKENI. This CDR3 contains 15 residues. V lost 6 bases and J lost 0, with 15 bases in between. The CDR3 protein is CASSLQELPSYEQYF. DNA for the CDR3: TGTGCCAGCTCCTTACAAGAACTGCCCTCCTACGAGCAGTACTTC.

The rearrangement links TRBV3-1 to TRBJ2-4, with a possible D match to TRBD2 (5 bases). TRBJ2-7 explains the end of the DNA better; the J call may be wrong. Germline CDR1 LGHDT, CDR2 YNNKEL (reference sequence). This CDR3 has 17 amino acids. The CDR3 loop reads CASSQEVGGVVAYEQYF. The CDR3 DNA is TGTGCCAGCAGCCAAGAGGTTGGAGGAGTAGTTGCCTACGAGCAGTACTTC.

This chain links TRBV5-5 with TRBJ2-5; D possibly uses TRBD1 or TRBD2 (6 bases each). Deletions cut 4 bases from V and 2 bases from J, with 12 bases between. The germline gives CDR1 SGHKS, CDR2 YYEKEE (reference sequence). The CDR3 has 14 amino acids. The DNA for the CDR3 is TGTGCCAGCAGCCCGGGGGCACCGCAAGAGACCCAGTACTTC. It translates to CASSPGAPQETQYF.

The rearrangement uses TRBV6-5 and TRBJ2-7; D assignment may be TRBD1 or TRBD2 (5 bases each). From germline, CDR1 is MNHEY and CDR2 SVGAGI. The CDR3 has 15 amino acids. The germline V and J ends were trimmed by 6 bases and 2 bases, with 17 bases remaining between them. As DNA, the CDR3 is TGTGCCAGCAGATCTCACGGGGCCTTGGCCTACGAGCAGTACTTC. Its translation is CASRSHGALAYEQYF.

The J gene is TRBJ2-7, the V gene TRBV7-6; 10 bases match TRBD2. CDR1 is SGHVS and CDR2 is FNYEAQ in the germline V gene. The CDR3 is 15 amino acids. With V trimmed by 2 bases and J by 2 bases, 3 bases remained unmatched. In DNA form, the CDR3 reads TGTGCCAGCAGCTTAATCACTAGCGGGACCTACGAGCAGTACTTC. It translates to CASSLITSGTYEQYF.

The chain has TRBV6-4 and TRBJ1-1; possibly TRBD1 for D (6 bases). The CDR3 loop spans 13 amino acids. Germline V gives CDR1 MRHNA, CDR2 SNTAGT. Between the trimmed V and J ends, which lost 2 bases and 5 bases, there was a span of 9 bases. CDR3 sequence (DNA): TGTGCCAGCAGTGACCAGGGGACGACTGAAGCTTTCTTT. Its protein is CASSDQGTTEAFF.

This clonotype was recorded a few times. The chain recombines TRBV11-2 with TRBJ2-3; 8 nucleotides line up with TRBD2. The CDR3 is 15 residues long. Germline V gene data show CDR1 as SGHAT and CDR2 as FQNNGV. V was clipped by 5 bases and J by 4 bases; unmatched bases: 8. In DNA, the CDR3 is TGTGCCAGCAGCCCCGCCCGGGGGGGGGCAGATACGCAGTATTTT. Protein sequence: CASSPARGGADTQYF.

This clonotype has more than one count but fewer than ten. J is TRBJ2-7 and V is TRBV20-1; no definite D call. The CDR3 contains 14 residues. Germline-derived CDR1 and CDR2 are DFQATT and SNEGSKA (reference sequence). The ends were cut back, 3 bases at V and 3 bases at J, with 15 bases in the middle. The CDR3 loop reads CSASLGIPHYEQYF. CDR3 nucleotides: TGCAGTGCTAGTCTGGGTATCCCTCACTACGAGCAGTACTTC.

About this clonotype: A much more abundant neighbour one base away suggests this may be a read error. The V call is TRBV7-2, the J call TRBJ2-4; no clear D. The J call is uncertain, as TRBJ2-5 better fits the DNA end. This CDR3 comprises 13 residues. Germline V gives CDR1 SGHTA, CDR2 FQGNSA. The CDR3 here is CASTPPAEETQYF. The CDR3, as DNA: TGTGCCAGCACCCCACCAGCAGAAGAGACCCAGTACTTC.

V is TRBV10-3 and J is TRBJ2-5; 12 bases are shared with TRBD2. This CDR3 is built from 16 residues. The germline V gene encodes CDR1 ENHRY and CDR2 SYGVKD. Losses at the gene ends were 3 bases for V and 0 bases for J; bases not matched to a gene: 2. CDR3 sequence reads: CAISERLAGDQETQYF. The CDR3 bases are TGTGCCATCAGTGAAAGACTAGCGGGGGACCAAGAGACCCAGTACTTC.

V is TRBV25-1 and J is TRBJ1-2, with TRBD1 as a possible D gene (6 bases). CDR3 length: 12 amino acids. Germline V gene sequence: CDR1 MGHDK, CDR2 SYGVNS. The V end was cut by 7 bases, the J end by 5 bases, with 11 bases between. The CDR3 bases are TGTGCCAGCATGCAGGGGCAGTATGGCTACACCTTC. Encoded protein: CASMQGQYGYTF.

A remark on this clonotype: A read error may produce the germline difference seen at one junction end. The J gene is TRBJ2-5, the V gene TRBV3-1, with D perhaps assigned TRBD1 or TRBD2 (5 bases each). Germline V CDR1 and CDR2: LGHDT, YNNKEL (reference sequence). The CDR3 totals 12 residues. CDR3 in amino acids: CASSQDRETLYF. The CDR3 DNA follows: TGTGCCAGCAGCCAAGACAGGGAGACCCTGTACTTC.

In its sample, this clonotype was seen once. This CDR3 is CAISESTLGLLAKNIQYF. For the CDR3, the DNA is TGTGCCATCAGTGAGTCGACTCTAGGACTTTTAGCCAAAAACATTCAGTACTTC. The chain carries TRBV10-3 and TRBJ2-4; D is possibly TRBD2 (5 bases). Germline values: CDR1 ENHRY, CDR2 SYGVKD. The CDR3 has 18 amino acids. Trimming pared 0 bases from V and 0 bases from J, leaving 15 bases between.

V and J are TRBV6-2 or TRBV6-3 and TRBJ2-3, with 8 bases lining up with TRBD2. The CDR3 totals 17 residues. Trimming removed 4 bases from V and 0 bases from J; junction bases left unmatched: 9. Germline values: CDR1 MNHEY, CDR2 SVGEGT. The CDR3 reads CASSFYRTSGSTDTQYF. DNA for the CDR3: TGTGCCAGCAGTTTTTACCGTACTAGCGGTAGCACAGATACGCAGTATTTT.

For this clonotype: Just one base apart from a much larger clone, this may be a read error. The rearrangement uses TRBV27 and TRBJ1-1, with 7 bases lining up with TRBD1. The germline CDR1 and CDR2 sequences are MNHEY and SMNVEV (reference sequence). After removal of 0 bases from V and 4 bases from J, the junction contained 11 bases not matched to a gene. This CDR3 region has 17 residues. The CDR3 bases are TGTGCCAGCAGTTTATCTACAGGGGTGGGCCTGGGCACTGAAGCTTTCTTT. Translation: CASSLSTGVGLGTEAFF.

This rearrangement joins TRBV29-1 to TRBJ2-3; perhaps TRBD1 as D (5 bases). The length of the CDR3 is 16 residues. Germline V gene data show CDR1 as SQVTM and CDR2 as ANQGSEA. The V end was cut by 7 bases, the J end by 0 bases, with 20 bases between. The CDR3 sequence is CSAQGEPGFSTDTQYF. The CDR3 bases are TGCAGCGCCCAGGGCGAACCAGGGTTTAGCACAGATACGCAGTATTTT.